This T cell receptor (beta chain) was documented in a study of blood T cell repertoires in COVID-19. Assay: immunoSEQ multiplex PCR; the TCRdb copy retains only in-frame clones and omits some. The sample includes tens of thousands of clones, 75% to 90% of them seen just once. The germline CDR1 and CDR2 sequences are SGHTA and FQGNSA. V shed 0 bases and J 9 bases; nucleotides not matched to a gene: 5. The CDR3 is 15 amino acids. Sequencing used peripheral blood. The rearrangement joins TRBV7-2 to TRBJ2-4; the match to TRBD2 covers 10 bases. This clonotype was sampled from a man in his 60s with COVID-19, enrolled during active disease. The CDR3, as DNA: TGTGCCAGCAGCTTAGCATGGGTAGCGGGGGGCATTCAGTACTTC. This gives the protein CASSLAWVAGGIQYF.